The 10 T cell receptor beta chains listed next were all sequenced from one sample in a study of blood T cell repertoires in COVID-19. Generated by immunoSEQ multiplex PCR, the TCRdb table keeps only in-frame clones and is missing some. The sample lists 45,000 to 55,000 clones; 85% to 90% were seen once. Material for sequencing was peripheral blood. These TCRs come from a man aged 65 to 85 with active COVID-19.

In its sample, this clone was seen once. The chain has TRBV7-9 and TRBJ2-5, with D hard to call. This CDR3 is built from 13 residues. Trimming took 8 bases from V and 2 from J, leaving 12 bases between them. In germline, CDR1 is SEHNR, CDR2 FQNEAQ (reference sequence). CDR3 protein: CASRGEGQETQYF. CDR3 coding DNA: TGTGCCAGCCGCGGAGAAGGTCAAGAGACCCAGTACTTC.

The rearrangement joins TRBV6-2 or TRBV6-3 to TRBJ1-2; D may be TRBD1 (5 bases). The V gene's germline CDR1 is MNHEY and CDR2 SVGEGT. CDR3 length: 12 residues. V shed 4 bases and J shed 6 bases, with 9 bases lying between them. CDR3 DNA: TGTGCCAGCAGTTCCAGGGTGCATGGCTACACCTTC. This sequence encodes CASSSRVHGYTF.

The chain recombines TRBV6-5 with TRBJ1-6, with 8 bases fitting TRBD1. The CDR3 is 15 residues long. Per the germline V gene, CDR1 is MNHEY and CDR2 is SVGAGI. V dropped 0 bases and J dropped 7; count of bases not matched to a gene: 2. CDR3 in DNA: TGTGCCAGCAGTTACTCAGGACAGGGAAATTCACCCCTCCACTTT. Amino acid sequence: CASSYSGQGNSPLHF.

The chain uses TRBV10-2 and TRBJ2-7; 10 bases agree with TRBD2. CDR1 WSHSY and CDR2 SAAADI come from the germline V gene. The CDR3 covers 15 residues. J was trimmed by 6 bases and V by 3 bases; bases with no gene match: 8. CDR3 in amino acids: CASSDGGLAYVEQYF. The CDR3, as DNA: TGCGCCAGCAGTGACGGGGGACTAGCGTATGTCGAGCAGTACTTC.

The gene calls are TRBV7-9 and TRBJ2-3; TRBD1 is a possible D gene (6 bases). Germline CDR1 and CDR2: SEHNR and FQNEAQ (reference sequence). The CDR3 length is 14 residues. With 8 bases removed from V and 2 bases from J, the gap between germline ends came to 14 bases. CDR3 sequence (DNA): TGTGCCAGCGCCGGACAGCGATTCACAGATACGCAGTATTTT. Its protein product is CASAGQRFTDTQYF.

This clone was counted a single time. The CDR3 here is CAHRGRQLGYGYTF. DNA for the CDR3: TGTGCCCACAGGGGGCGGCAGTTAGGCTATGGCTACACCTTC. This chain uses TRBV28 with TRBJ1-2, with 9 positions matching TRBD1. Germline V CDR1 and CDR2: MDHEN, SYDVKM. V gave up 11 bases and J gave up 4 bases; unmatched junction bases: 11. The CDR3 is made up of 14 amino acids.

V gene TRBV19 combines with J gene TRBJ2-1; perhaps TRBD1 as D (6 bases). CDR1 is LNHDA, CDR2 SQIVND, per germline (reference sequence). The CDR3 extends over 15 amino acids. With 7 bases removed from V and 3 bases from J, the gap between germline ends came to 16 bases. Here the CDR3 DNA reads TGTGCCAGTAAGGGGCTTGACAGGCTCTACAATGAGCAGTTCTTC. Amino acid sequence: CASKGLDRLYNEQFF.

The rearrangement links TRBV6-5 to TRBJ1-2; D might be TRBD1 (5 bases). Germline V gene lookup returns CDR1 MNHEY and CDR2 SVGAGI. The ends were cut back, 9 bases at V and 5 bases at J, with 16 bases in the middle. The CDR3 loop spans 13 amino acids. CDR3 in DNA: TGTGCCAGTAGGAGCAGGGCCGGGTATGGCTACACCTTC. This translates into CASRSRAGYGYTF.

This chain connects TRBV4-3 to TRBJ1-2, with TRBD1 identical over 7 bases. The V and J ends lost 2 bases and 4 bases, in that order; junction bases with no gene match: 7. Germline V gives CDR1 LGHNA, CDR2 YSLEER. This CDR3 is 15 amino acids long. The chain's CDR3 is CASSQSSAGGYGYTF. CDR3 coding DNA: TGCGCCAGCAGCCAAAGTTCAGCAGGGGGCTATGGCTACACCTTC.

The chain employs TRBV6-2 or TRBV6-3 and TRBJ2-2; TRBD2 matches 8 bases. This CDR3 spans 17 amino acids. The trim removed 2 bases at V and 0 bases at J, leaving 5 bases unmatched. Germline CDR1 and CDR2: MNHEY and SVGEGT. The CDR3 DNA sequence: TGTGCCAGCAGTTACCAGCGGGGGATACCGAACACCGGGGAGCTGTTTTTT. This gives the protein CASSYQRGIPNTGELFF.